This T cell receptor (beta chain) originates from a study of CD4 T cells in relation to SARS-CoV-2 and coronaviruses. General study findings and limits: Pre-pandemic and post-infection samples never came from the same donor. SARS-CoV-2-driven expansion was significantly weaker in crossreactive than monoreactive clones.

Uncultured naive and memory CD4+ T cells supplied DNA for deep TCR-beta sequencing. Sequencing was performed with immunoSEQ multiplex PCR; in TCRdb, only in-frame clones are kept and a portion is missing. The sample lists about 37,000 clones; over 75% were seen once. Only a few counts were recorded for this clone. Its antigen remains unknown. The V and J ends lost 2 bases and 0 bases respectively, with 14 bases between them. This CDR3 comprises 17 residues. Germline V gene lookup returns CDR1 SGHTS and CDR2 YDEGEE. The rearrangement joins TRBV5-8 to TRBJ2-2; D unresolved. Sequencing was done on a sample of memory CD4+ T cells from PBMCs. The clonotype comes from an adult with COVID-19. Here the CDR3 reads CASSFLPRGTNTGELFF. The CDR3 DNA follows: TGTGCCAGCAGCTTCCTCCCCAGAGGAACGAACACCGGGGAGCTGTTTTTT.